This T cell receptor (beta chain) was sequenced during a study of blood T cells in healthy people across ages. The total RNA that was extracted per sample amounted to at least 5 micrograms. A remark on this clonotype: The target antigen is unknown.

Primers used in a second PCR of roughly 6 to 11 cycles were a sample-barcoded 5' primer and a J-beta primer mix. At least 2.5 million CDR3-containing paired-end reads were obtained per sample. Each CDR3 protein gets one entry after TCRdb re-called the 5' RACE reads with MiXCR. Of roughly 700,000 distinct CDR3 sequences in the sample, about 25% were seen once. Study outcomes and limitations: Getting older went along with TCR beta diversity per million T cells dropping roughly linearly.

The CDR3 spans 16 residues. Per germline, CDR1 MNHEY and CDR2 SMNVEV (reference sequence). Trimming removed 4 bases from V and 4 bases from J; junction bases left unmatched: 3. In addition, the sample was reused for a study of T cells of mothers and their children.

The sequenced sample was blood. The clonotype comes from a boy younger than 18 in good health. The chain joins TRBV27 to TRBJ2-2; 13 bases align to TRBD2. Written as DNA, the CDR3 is TGTGCCAGCAGTTCGGGACTAGCGGGATTCACCGGGGAGCTGTTTTTT. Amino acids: CASSSGLAGFTGELFF.